Sequencing of this T cell receptor beta chain was carried out in a study of blood T cell repertoires in COVID-19. Overall study context: COVID-19 samples from acute and convalescent phases originated in the United States, Italy and Spain. T cells, B-cell-depleted T cells, or PBMCs provided the cDNA or gDNA that served as material.

Original analysis: By means of reference gene primer amplification, nucleated cell counts were estimated. Sequenced by immunoSEQ multiplex PCR; TCRdb stores in-frame clones only, minus some. The V and J calls and clone size come from that table; D and trimming were worked out from the DNA. There are approximately 140,000 clones in the sample; around 80% occur only once, and 35% to 45% lies in the top ten. This clone was recorded only once. The sample consisted of peripheral blood. The receptor was derived from a human donor in a cohort sampled during active COVID-19.

The CDR3 DNA reads TGCGCCAGCAGCCAAGGGTCGGGCTACGAGCAGTACTTC. Translation: CASSQGSGYEQYF. The chain combines TRBV4-3 with TRBJ2-7; D uncertain. Trimming cost V 1 base and J 3 bases, with 7 bases left between them. Looked up from germline, CDR1 is LGHNA and CDR2 is YSLEER. This CDR3 region has 13 residues.